Following are 18 T cell receptor beta chains from one sample sequenced in a study of blood T cell repertoires in COVID-19. Data came from immunoSEQ multiplex PCR; TCRdb stores just in-frame clones and leaves some out. The data hold 95,000 to 100,000 clones, with 91% observed a single time. The sequencing sample was made of peripheral blood. The receptors shown here come from a man over 45 with acute or convalescent COVID-19.

This rearrangement joins TRBV19 to TRBJ1-5; 12 positions agree with TRBD1. This CDR3 contains 15 residues. V trimming: 5 bases; J trimming: 4 bases; junction bases outside the gene matches: 3. Per the germline V gene, CDR1 is LNHDA and CDR2 is SQIVND (reference sequence). The CDR3 loop is CASSSGQGANQPQHF. CDR3 coding DNA: TGTGCCAGTAGTTCGGGACAGGGGGCTAATCAGCCCCAGCATTTT.

J is TRBJ2-5 and V is TRBV2, with TRBD1 as a possible D gene (6 bases). The germline CDR1 and CDR2 sequences are SNHLY and FYNNEI. The CDR3 is 14 residues long. V lost 4 bases to trimming and J lost 5 bases, with 14 bases between them. The CDR3 loop is CASSGAGARETQYF. CDR3 coding DNA: TGTGCCAGCAGTGGGGCAGGGGCTCGGGAGACCCAGTACTTC.

The chain joins TRBV6-6 to TRBJ2-7; weak D call: TRBD2 (5 bases). CDR3 length equals 14 residues. V dropped 0 bases and J dropped 2 bases, with 8 bases sitting between them. Germline loops: CDR1 MNHNY, CDR2 SVGAGI (reference sequence). CDR3 DNA sequence: TGTGCCAGCAGTTACTCGGAGGACGCCTACGAGCAGTACTTC. It is translated as CASSYSEDAYEQYF.

The chain has TRBV18 and TRBJ1-4, with 7 positions matching TRBD1. Germline V gene sequence: CDR1 KGHSH, CDR2 LQKENI. Trimming at V came to 4 bases and at J to 2 bases, leaving 13 bases not matched to a gene. CDR3 length equals 18 residues. The CDR3, as DNA: TGTGCCAGCTCACTAACCCAGGGGGAGGAGGGGACTAATGAAAAACTGTTTTTT. Protein product: CASSLTQGEEGTNEKLFF.

This chain connects TRBV11-3 to TRBJ2-1, with D possibly being TRBD1 (5 bases). The CDR3 is 14 amino acids. The germline V gene has CDR1 SGHNT and CDR2 YENEEA. V was clipped by 3 bases and J by 1 base, with 7 bases between them. The DNA for the CDR3 is TGTGCCAGCAGCTTCAGGGTTTCCTACAATGAGCAGTTCTTC. It translates to CASSFRVSYNEQFF. Drawing the rest from reference TRBV11-3 and TRBJ2-1, the complete variable domain is EAGVVQSPRYKIIEKKQPVAFWCNPISGHNTLYWYLQNLGQGPELLIRYENEEAVDDSQLPKDRFSAERLKGVDSTLKIQPAELGDSAVYLCASSFRVSYNEQFFGPGTRLTVL.

The V gene is TRBV7-9, the J gene TRBJ1-1; D is unresolved. The CDR3 totals 14 residues. Trimming took 1 base from V and 0 from J, leaving 6 bases between them. From germline, CDR1 is SEHNR and CDR2 FQNEAQ (reference sequence). This CDR3 is CASSLVRMNTEAFF. The CDR3, as DNA: TGTGCCAGCAGCTTAGTGCGGATGAACACTGAAGCTTTCTTT.

The chain is built from TRBV28 and TRBJ1-4; 9 bases align to TRBD1. In germline, CDR1 is MDHEN, CDR2 SYDVKM. This CDR3 is 14 amino acids long. V was clipped by 2 bases and J by 11 bases; unmatched bases: 6. Written as DNA, the CDR3 is TGTGCCAGCAGTTTAATACAGGGGGCGCGGAAACTGTTTTTT. Translated, it gives CASSLIQGARKLFF.

The chain employs TRBV11-3 and TRBJ2-5, with 7 bases fitting TRBD2. The germline V gene has CDR1 SGHNT and CDR2 YENEEA. The CDR3 consists of 15 residues. J gave up 1 base and V 5 bases, and 7 bases lay outside the gene matches. In DNA, the CDR3 is TGTGCCAGCAGCCCGTTCTCTAGCGGCCAAGAGACCCAGTACTTC. It translates to CASSPFSSGQETQYF.

The rearrangement uses TRBV28 and TRBJ1-6; D not resolved. From germline, CDR1 is MDHEN and CDR2 SYDVKM. The CDR3 is 13 residues long. The V end lost 3 bases, the J end lost 8 bases, and 8 bases lay between the germline ends. The DNA for the CDR3 is TGTGCCAGCAGTTTTGCTCGGGATTCACCCCTCCACTTT. Translating it yields CASSFARDSPLHF.

This clone was counted a single time. The chain carries TRBV12-5 and TRBJ1-4, with TRBD1 matching 10 bases. CDR1 LGHNT and CDR2 FRNRAP come from the germline V gene. The V segment lost 5 bases and the J segment 7 bases; nucleotides outside the gene matches: 7. This CDR3 spans 15 amino acids. CDR3 protein: CASGPSGQGVEKLFF. CDR3 coding DNA: TGTGCTAGTGGTCCTTCAGGACAGGGGGTTGAAAAACTGTTTTTT.

This clone was detected only once. The rearrangement uses TRBV7-3 and TRBJ1-1; weak D call: TRBD1 (5 bases). The CDR3 runs to 13 residues. Trimming left V 2 bases short and J 5 bases short, with 9 bases between. Germline CDR1 and CDR2: SGHTA and FQGTGA. The DNA for the CDR3 is TGTGCCAGCAGCTTAGACAAGGGGACTGAAGCTTTCTTT. Encoded protein: CASSLDKGTEAFF.

CDR3 protein: CASSARTEASDTEAFF. Written as DNA, the CDR3 is TGTGCCAGCAGTGCCCGGACTGAGGCTTCGGACACTGAAGCTTTCTTT. The chain is built from TRBV2 and TRBJ1-1, with unresolved D. CDR3 size: 16 residues. Trimming shortened V by 4 bases and J by 3 bases, and 18 bases separated the two germline ends. CDR1 is SNHLY, CDR2 FYNNEI, per germline.

The rearrangement uses TRBV7-2 and TRBJ1-5, with a tentative D call TRBD1 (5 bases). Per germline, CDR1 SGHTA and CDR2 FQGNSA. V was clipped by 4 bases and J by 1 base, with 11 bases between them. This CDR3 comprises 15 residues. In DNA, the CDR3 is TGTGCCAGCAGCTCTGGGACTGGGAGCAATCAGCCCCAGCATTTT. Translating it yields CASSSGTGSNQPQHF.

The chain combines TRBV27 with TRBJ1-4, with TRBD1 as a possible D gene (6 bases). The CDR3 consists of 15 residues. V was clipped by 0 bases and J by 8 bases, with 13 bases between them. CDR1 is MNHEY and CDR2 is SMNVEV in the germline V gene (reference sequence). CDR3 in amino acids: CASSLSDRLSEKLFF. The CDR3 region has the DNA TGTGCCAGCAGTTTATCCGACAGGCTGTCGGAAAAACTGTTTTTT. The full variable domain, its missing parts supplied by reference TRBV27 and TRBJ1-4, is EAQVTQNPRYLITVTGKKLTVTCSQNMNHEYMSWYRQDPGLGLRQIYYSMNVEVTDKGDVPEGYKVSRKEKRNFPLILESPSPNQTSLYFCASSLSDRLSEKLFFGSGTQLSVL.

The CDR3 sequence: CASSTRQGSGNQPQHF. The CDR3 DNA follows: TGTGCCAGCAGCACTCGACAGGGATCGGGCAATCAGCCCCAGCATTTT. The chain is built from TRBV7-8 and TRBJ1-5, with 7 bases matching TRBD1. The CDR3 has 16 amino acids. Per the germline V gene, CDR1 is SGHVS and CDR2 is FQNEAQ. V lost 5 bases to trimming and J lost 2 bases; unmatched junction nucleotides: 9.

The V and J genes are TRBV11-2 and TRBJ2-5, with TRBD2 matching over 7 bases. Germline V gives CDR1 SGHAT, CDR2 FQNNGV. The CDR3 is 16 residues long. The J segment lost 4 bases and the V segment lost 5 bases, leaving 13 bases of the junction unmatched. The CDR3 spells CASSLASGSQGETQYF. CDR3 DNA sequence: TGTGCCAGCAGCCTGGCTAGCGGTTCTCAGGGAGAGACCCAGTACTTC.

V usage is TRBV5-6 and J usage is TRBJ1-2, with D unresolved. Germline V CDR1 and CDR2: SGHDT, YYEEEE. V was pared by 1 base and J by 7 bases, with 11 bases between. This CDR3 has 13 residues. The CDR3 is CASSLPTLGGYTF. The CDR3 DNA reads as TGTGCCAGCAGCTTGCCCACACTAGGTGGCTACACCTTC.

The V gene is TRBV9, the J gene TRBJ1-2; D might be TRBD1 (6 bases). The V gene lost 3 bases and the J gene lost 2 bases, with 11 bases spanning the gap. This CDR3 region has 14 residues. The V gene's germline CDR1 is SGDLS and CDR2 YYNGEE. The CDR3 protein is CASSGGRGNYGYTF. As DNA, the CDR3 is TGTGCCAGCAGCGGTGGCAGGGGCAACTATGGCTACACCTTC.